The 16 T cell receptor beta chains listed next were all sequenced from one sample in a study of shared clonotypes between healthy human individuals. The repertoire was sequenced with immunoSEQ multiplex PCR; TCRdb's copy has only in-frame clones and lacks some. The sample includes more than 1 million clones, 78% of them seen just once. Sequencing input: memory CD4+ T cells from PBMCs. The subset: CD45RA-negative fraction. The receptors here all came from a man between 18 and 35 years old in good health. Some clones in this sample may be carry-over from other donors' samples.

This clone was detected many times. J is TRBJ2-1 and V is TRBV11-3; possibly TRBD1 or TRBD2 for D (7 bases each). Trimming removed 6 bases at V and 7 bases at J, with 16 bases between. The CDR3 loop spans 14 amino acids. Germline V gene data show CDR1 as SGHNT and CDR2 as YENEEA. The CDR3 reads CASSVGQGGNEQFF. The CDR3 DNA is TGTGCCAGCAGTGTGGGGCAGGGGGGGAATGAGCAGTTCTTC.

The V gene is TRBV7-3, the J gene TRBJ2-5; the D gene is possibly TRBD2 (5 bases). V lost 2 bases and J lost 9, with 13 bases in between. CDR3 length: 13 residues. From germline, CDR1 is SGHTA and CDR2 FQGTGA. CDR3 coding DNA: TGTGCCAGCAGCTTAGTAAAGGCGGAGGCCCAGTACTTC. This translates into CASSLVKAEAQYF.

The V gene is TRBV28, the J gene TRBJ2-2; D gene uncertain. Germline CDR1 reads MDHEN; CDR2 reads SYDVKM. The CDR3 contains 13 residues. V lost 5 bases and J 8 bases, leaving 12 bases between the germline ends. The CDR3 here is CASSLLTAGELFF. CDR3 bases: TGTGCCAGCAGTCTTCTCACCGCGGGGGAGCTGTTTTTT.

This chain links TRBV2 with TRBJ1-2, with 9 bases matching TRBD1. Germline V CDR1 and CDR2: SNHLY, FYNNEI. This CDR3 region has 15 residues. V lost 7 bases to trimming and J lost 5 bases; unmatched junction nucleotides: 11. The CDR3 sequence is CASKETTQGAYGYTF. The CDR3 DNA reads TGTGCCAGCAAGGAAACAACACAGGGGGCATATGGCTACACCTTC.

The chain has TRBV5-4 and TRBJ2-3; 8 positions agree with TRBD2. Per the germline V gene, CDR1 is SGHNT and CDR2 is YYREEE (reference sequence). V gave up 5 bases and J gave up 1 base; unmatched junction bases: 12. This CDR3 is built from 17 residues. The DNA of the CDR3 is TGTGCCAGCAGTCCCATCCGAGTGCGGGAGGGCACAGATACGCAGTATTTT. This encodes CASSPIRVREGTDTQYF.

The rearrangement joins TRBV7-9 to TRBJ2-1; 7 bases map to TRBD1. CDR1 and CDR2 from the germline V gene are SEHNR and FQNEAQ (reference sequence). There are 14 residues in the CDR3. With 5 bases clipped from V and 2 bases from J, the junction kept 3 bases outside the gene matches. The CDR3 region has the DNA TGTGCCAGCAGCCGACAGGGTCCCTACAATGAGCAGTTCTTC. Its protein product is CASSRQGPYNEQFF. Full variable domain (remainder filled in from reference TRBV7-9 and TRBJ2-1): DTGVSQNPRHKITKRGQNVTFRCDPISEHNRLYWYRQTLGQGPEFLTYFQNEAQLEKSRLLSDRFSAERPKGSFSTLEIQRTEQGDSAMYLCASSRQGPYNEQFFGPGTRLTVL.

The CDR3, as DNA: TGTGCCAGTAGTATAGATAGTCGGGCTCGGGCGGTACCCCGGTCTGAAGGCTACACCTTC. Translation: CASSIDSRARAVPRSEGYTF. This sequence joins TRBV19 and TRBJ1-2, with D uncertain. The V gene lost 0 bases and the J gene lost 8 bases, with 31 bases spanning the gap. The CDR3 totals 20 residues. Germline assignment: CDR1 LNHDA and CDR2 SQIVND (reference sequence).

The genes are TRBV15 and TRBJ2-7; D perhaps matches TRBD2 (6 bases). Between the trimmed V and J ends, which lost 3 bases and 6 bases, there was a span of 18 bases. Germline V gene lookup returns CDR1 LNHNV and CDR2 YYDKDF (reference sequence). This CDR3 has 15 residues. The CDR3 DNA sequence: TGTGCCACCAGCAGTTCTCAGACGTACGGGAGCGAGCAGTACTTC. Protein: CATSSSQTYGSEQYF.

The CDR3 spells CASSLGGRPGTDTQYF. Here the CDR3 DNA reads TGTGCCAGCAGCTTAGGCGGGAGGCCGGGCACAGATACGCAGTATTTT. The V and J genes are TRBV7-8 and TRBJ2-3, with 8 nucleotides matching TRBD2. Trimming removed 1 base from V and 1 base from J; junction bases left unmatched: 4. CDR3 length: 16 amino acids. Germline V gene data show CDR1 as SGHVS and CDR2 as FQNEAQ.

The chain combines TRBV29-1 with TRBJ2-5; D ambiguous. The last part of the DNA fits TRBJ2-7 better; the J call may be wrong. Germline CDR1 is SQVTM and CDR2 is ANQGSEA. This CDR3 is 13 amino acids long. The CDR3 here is CSVRERGNYEQYF. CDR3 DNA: TGCAGCGTTCGCGAACGTGGGAACTACGAGCAGTACTTC.

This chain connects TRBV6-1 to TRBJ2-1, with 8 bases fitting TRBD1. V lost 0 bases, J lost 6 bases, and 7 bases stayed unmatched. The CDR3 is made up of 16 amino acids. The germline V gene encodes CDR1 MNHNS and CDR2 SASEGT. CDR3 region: CASSEAGAGGFNEQFF. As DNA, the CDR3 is TGTGCCAGCAGTGAAGCGGGAGCAGGGGGCTTCAATGAGCAGTTCTTC.

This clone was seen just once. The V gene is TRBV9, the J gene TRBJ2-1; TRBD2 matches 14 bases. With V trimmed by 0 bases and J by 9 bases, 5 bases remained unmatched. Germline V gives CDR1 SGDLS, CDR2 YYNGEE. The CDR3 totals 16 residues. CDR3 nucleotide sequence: TGTGCCAGCAGCGTAGGGGGACTAGCGGGAGTGACTGAGCAGTTCTTC. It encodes CASSVGGLAGVTEQFF.

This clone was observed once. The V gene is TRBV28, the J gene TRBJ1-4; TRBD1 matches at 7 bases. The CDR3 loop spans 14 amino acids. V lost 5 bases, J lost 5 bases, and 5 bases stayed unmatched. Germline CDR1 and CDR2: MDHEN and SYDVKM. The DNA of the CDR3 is TGTGCCAGCAGTCCGGGACAGAGGAATGAAAAACTGTTTTTT. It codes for CASSPGQRNEKLFF.

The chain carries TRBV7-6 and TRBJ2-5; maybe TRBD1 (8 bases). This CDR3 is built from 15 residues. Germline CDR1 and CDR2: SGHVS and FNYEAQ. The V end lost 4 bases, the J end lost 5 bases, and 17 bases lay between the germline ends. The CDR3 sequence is CASSSYTGGAETQYF. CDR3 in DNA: TGTGCCAGCAGCTCTTATACAGGGGGGGCCGAGACCCAGTACTTC.

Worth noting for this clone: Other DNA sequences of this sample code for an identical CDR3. CDR3 region: CASSYGSETQYF. CDR3 nucleotide sequence: TGTGCCAGCAGTTACGGGAGCGAGACCCAGTACTTC. The J gene is TRBJ2-5, the V gene TRBV28; maybe TRBD2 (6 bases). The CDR3 covers 12 residues. V was clipped by 4 bases and J by 5 bases, with 8 bases between them. Germline-derived CDR1 and CDR2 are MDHEN and SYDVKM.

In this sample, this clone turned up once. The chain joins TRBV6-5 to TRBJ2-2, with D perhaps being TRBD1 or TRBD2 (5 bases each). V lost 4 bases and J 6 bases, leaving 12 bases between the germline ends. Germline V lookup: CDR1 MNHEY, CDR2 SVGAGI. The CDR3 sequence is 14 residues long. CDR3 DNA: TGTGCCAGCAGTTCCGGGGCGATAGCCGGGGAGCTGTTTTTT. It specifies CASSSGAIAGELFF.